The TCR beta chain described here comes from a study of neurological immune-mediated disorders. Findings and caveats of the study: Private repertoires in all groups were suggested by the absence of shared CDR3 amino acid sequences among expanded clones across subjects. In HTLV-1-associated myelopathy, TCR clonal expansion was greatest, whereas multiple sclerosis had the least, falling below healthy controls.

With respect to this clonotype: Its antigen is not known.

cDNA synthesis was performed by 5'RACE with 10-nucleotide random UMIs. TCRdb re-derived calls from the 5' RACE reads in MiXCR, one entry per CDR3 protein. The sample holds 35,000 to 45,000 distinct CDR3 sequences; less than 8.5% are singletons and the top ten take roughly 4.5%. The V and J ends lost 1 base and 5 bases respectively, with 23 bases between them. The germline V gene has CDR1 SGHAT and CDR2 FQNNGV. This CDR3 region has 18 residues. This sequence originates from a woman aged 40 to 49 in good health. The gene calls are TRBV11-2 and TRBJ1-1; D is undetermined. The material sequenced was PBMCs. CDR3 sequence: CASSLVSRSAALKTEAFF. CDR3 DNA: TGTGCCAGCAGCTTAGTATCAAGGTCGGCAGCCCTCAAGACTGAAGCTTTCTTT.